Sequencing of this T cell receptor (beta chain) was carried out in a study of cytomegalovirus exposure and HLA in healthy donors. Overall study findings and caveats: A cluster of highly shared sequence variants was likely a sequencing artifact. In a later analysis, more than 15,000 TCR beta sequences were associated with HLA alleles at 0.05 false discovery rate. In a later analysis, the majority of CMV-associated beta chains seemingly showed HLA restriction.

Notes on this clone: The antigen is undetermined.

PCR primers comprised 60 Vbeta and 13 Jbeta primers. Sequenced by immunoSEQ multiplex PCR; TCRdb stores in-frame clones only, minus some. This sample carries about 98,000 clones, 77% of them seen once, and the ten largest clones take around a tenth. The V gene's germline CDR1 is SGHNT and CDR2 YENEEA. This CDR3 is built from 15 residues. V lost 5 bases and J lost 8, with 18 bases in between. The chain has TRBV11-3 and TRBJ2-2; D may be TRBD2 (6 bases). The receptor was isolated from a male donor in good health and CMV-seropositive. The sequenced sample consisted of PBMCs. CDR3 protein: CASSKRDGGGGELFF. In DNA, the CDR3 is TGTGCCAGCAGCAAACGCGACGGAGGAGGGGGGGAGCTGTTTTTT.